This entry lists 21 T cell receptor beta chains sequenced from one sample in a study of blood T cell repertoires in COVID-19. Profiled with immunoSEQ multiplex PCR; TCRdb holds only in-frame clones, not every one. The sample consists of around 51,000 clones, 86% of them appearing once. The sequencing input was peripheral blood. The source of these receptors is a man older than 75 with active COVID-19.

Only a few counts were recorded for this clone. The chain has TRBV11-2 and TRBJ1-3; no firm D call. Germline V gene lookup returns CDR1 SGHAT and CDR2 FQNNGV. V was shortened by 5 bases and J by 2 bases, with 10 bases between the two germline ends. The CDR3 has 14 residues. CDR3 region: CASSQRSTGNTIYF. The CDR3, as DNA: TGTGCCAGCAGCCAGCGGAGTACTGGAAACACCATATATTTT.

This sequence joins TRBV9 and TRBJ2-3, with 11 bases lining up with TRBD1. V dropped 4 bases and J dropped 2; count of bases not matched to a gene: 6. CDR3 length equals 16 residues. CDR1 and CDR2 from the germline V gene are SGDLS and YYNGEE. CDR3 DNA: TGTGCCAGCAGCAAGGGACAGGGGGTGGTCACAGATACGCAGTATTTT. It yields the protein CASSKGQGVVTDTQYF.

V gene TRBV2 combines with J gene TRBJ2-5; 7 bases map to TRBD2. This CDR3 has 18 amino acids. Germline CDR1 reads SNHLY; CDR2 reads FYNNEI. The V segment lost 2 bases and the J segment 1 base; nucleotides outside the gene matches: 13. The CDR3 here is CASSEMLAGAPLQETQYF. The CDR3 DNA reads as TGTGCCAGCAGTGAAATGTTGGCGGGAGCACCTCTCCAAGAGACCCAGTACTTC. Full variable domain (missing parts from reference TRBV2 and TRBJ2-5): EPEVTQTPSHQVTQMGQEVILRCVPISNHLYFYWYRQILGQKVEFLVSFYNNEISEKSEIFDDQFSVERPDGSNFTLKIRSTKLEDSAMYFCASSEMLAGAPLQETQYFGPGTRLLVL.

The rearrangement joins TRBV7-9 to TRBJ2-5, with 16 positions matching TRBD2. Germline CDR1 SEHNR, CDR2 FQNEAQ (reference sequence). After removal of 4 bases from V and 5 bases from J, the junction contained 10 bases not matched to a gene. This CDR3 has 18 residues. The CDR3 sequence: CASSSGPGTSGRAETQYF. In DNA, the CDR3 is TGTGCCAGCAGCTCCGGCCCAGGGACTAGCGGGAGGGCGGAGACCCAGTACTTC.

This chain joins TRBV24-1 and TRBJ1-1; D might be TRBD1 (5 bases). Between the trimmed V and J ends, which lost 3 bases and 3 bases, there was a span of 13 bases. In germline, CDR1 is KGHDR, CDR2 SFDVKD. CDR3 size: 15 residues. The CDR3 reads CATSDAGRSDTEAFF. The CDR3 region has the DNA TGTGCCACCAGTGATGCAGGGAGGAGTGACACTGAAGCTTTCTTT.

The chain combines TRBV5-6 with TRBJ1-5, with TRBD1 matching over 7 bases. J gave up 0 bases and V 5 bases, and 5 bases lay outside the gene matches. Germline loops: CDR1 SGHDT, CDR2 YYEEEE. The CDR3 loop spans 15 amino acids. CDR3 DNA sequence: TGTGCCAGCAGTAAGACAGGGTATAGCAATCAGCCCCAGCATTTT. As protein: CASSKTGYSNQPQHF.

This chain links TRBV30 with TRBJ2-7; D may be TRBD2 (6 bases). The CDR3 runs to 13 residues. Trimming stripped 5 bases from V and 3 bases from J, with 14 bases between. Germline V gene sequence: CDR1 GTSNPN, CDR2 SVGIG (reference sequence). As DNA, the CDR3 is TGTGCCTGGCGCGGGACTCGCCTCTACGAGCAGTACTTC. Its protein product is CAWRGTRLYEQYF.

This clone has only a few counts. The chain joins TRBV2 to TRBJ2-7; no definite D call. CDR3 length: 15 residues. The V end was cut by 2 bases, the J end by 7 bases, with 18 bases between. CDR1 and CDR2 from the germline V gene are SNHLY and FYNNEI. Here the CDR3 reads CASSETTAYLSEQYF. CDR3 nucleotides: TGTGCCAGCAGTGAAACCACCGCCTACCTTTCTGAGCAGTACTTC.

In nucleotides, the CDR3 is TGTGCCAGCAGCACCCAGGGCGTTACCCAGTACTTC. Its translation: CASSTQGVTQYF. The chain links TRBV11-2 to TRBJ2-5; the D gene is possibly TRBD1 (5 bases). This CDR3 contains 12 residues. The V end lost 5 bases, the J end lost 8 bases, and 12 bases lay between the germline ends. Germline V gene data show CDR1 as SGHAT and CDR2 as FQNNGV.

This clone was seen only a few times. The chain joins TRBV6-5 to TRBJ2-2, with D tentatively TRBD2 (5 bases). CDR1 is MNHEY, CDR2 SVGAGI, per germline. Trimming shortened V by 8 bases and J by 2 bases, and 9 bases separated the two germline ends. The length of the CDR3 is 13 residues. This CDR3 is CASRGSNTGELFF. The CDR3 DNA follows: TGTGCCAGCCGGGGATCTAACACCGGGGAGCTGTTTTTT.

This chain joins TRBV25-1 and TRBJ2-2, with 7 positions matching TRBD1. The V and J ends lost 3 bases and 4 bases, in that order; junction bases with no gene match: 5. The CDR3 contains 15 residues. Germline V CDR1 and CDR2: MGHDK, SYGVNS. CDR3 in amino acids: CASSDWGQLTGELFF. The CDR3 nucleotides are TGTGCCAGCAGTGACTGGGGACAGCTCACCGGGGAGCTGTTTTTT.

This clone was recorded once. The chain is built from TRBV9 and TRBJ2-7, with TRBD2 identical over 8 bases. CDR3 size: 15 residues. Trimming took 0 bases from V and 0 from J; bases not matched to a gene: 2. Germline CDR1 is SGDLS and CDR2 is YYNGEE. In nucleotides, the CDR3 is TGTGCCAGCAGCGTAGGGACTAGCTCCTCCTACGAGCAGTACTTC. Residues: CASSVGTSSSYEQYF.

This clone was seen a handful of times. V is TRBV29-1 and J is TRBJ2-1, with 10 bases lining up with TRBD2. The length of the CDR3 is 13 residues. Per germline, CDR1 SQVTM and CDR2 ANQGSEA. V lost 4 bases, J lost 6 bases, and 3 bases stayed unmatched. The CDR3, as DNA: TGCAGCGTTGTCGGGACTAGCGCCAATGAGCAGTTCTTC. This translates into CSVVGTSANEQFF.

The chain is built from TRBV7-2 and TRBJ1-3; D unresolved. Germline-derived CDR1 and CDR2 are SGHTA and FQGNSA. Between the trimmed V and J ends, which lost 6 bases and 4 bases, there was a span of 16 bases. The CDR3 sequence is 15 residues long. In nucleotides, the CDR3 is TGTGCCAGCAGGGATGGGAGGGCGGCAGGAAACACCATATATTTT. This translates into CASRDGRAAGNTIYF.

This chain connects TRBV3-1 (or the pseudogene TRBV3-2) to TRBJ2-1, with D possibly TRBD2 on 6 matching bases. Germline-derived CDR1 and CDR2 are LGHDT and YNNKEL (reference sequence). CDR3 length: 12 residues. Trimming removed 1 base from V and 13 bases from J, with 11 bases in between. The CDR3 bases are TGTGCCAGCAGCCAAGGGGGGGTATCTCAGTTCTTC. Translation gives CASSQGGVSQFF.

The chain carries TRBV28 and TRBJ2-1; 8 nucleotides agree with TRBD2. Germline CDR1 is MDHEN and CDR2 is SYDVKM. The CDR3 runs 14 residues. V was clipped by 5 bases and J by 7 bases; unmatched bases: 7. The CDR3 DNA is TGTGCCAGCAGTCGGAGCGGGAGTCAGAATGAGCAGTTCTTC. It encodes CASSRSGSQNEQFF.

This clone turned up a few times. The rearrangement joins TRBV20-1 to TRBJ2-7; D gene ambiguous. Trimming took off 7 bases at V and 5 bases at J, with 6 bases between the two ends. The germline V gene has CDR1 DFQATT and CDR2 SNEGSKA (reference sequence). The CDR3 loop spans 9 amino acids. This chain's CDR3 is CSGCDEQYF. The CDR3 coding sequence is TGCAGTGGCTGCGACGAGCAGTACTTC.

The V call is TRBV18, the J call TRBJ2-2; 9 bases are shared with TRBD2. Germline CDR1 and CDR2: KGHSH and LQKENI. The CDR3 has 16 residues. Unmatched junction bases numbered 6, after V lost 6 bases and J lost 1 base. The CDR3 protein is CASSLQTSGNTGELFF. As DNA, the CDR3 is TGTGCCAGCTCGCTACAGACTAGCGGGAACACCGGGGAGCTGTTTTTT. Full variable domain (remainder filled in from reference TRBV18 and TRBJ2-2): NAGVMQNPRHLVRRRGQEARLRCSPMKGHSHVYWYRQLPEEGLKFMVYLQKENIIDESGMPKERFSAEFPKEGPSILRIQQVVRGDSAAYFCASSLQTSGNTGELFFGEGSRLTVL.

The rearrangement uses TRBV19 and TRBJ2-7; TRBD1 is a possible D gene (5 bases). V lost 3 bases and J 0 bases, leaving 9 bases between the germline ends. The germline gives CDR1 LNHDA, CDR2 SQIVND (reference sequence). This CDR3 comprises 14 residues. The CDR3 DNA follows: TGTGCCAGTAGTATGGCAGGGATCTCCTACGAGCAGTACTTC. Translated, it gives CASSMAGISYEQYF. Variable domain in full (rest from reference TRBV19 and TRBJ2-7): DGGITQSPKYLFRKEGQNVTLSCEQNLNHDAMYWYRQDPGQGLRLIYYSQIVNDFQKGDIAEGYSVSREKKESFPLTVTSAQKNPTAFYLCASSMAGISYEQYFGPGTRLTVT.

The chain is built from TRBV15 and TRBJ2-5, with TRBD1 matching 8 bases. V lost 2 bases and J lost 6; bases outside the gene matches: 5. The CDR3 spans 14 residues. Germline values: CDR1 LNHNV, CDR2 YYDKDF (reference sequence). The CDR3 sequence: CATSRITGGKTQYF. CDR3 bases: TGTGCCACCAGCAGAATCACAGGGGGGAAGACCCAGTACTTC.

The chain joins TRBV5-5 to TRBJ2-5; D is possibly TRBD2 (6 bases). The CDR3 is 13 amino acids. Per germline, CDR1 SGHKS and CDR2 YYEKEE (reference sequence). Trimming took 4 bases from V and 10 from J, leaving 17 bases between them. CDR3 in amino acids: CASSRDSTGDQYF. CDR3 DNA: TGTGCCAGCAGCCGGGACTCAACGGGGGACCAGTACTTC.